The sequence of this T cell receptor (beta chain) was determined in a study of blood T cell repertoires in COVID-19. CDR3 length: 14 residues. Trimming removed 5 bases from V and 2 bases from J, with 13 bases in between. CDR1 LNHDA and CDR2 SQIVND come from the germline V gene (reference sequence). This clone was found a few times. Profiling relied on immunoSEQ multiplex PCR, and the TCRdb table lists in-frame clones only, not all of them. Counted here are around 260,000 clones, 70% to 90% occurring once; the ten biggest clones make up 3.5% to 5.5%. The rearrangement uses TRBV19 and TRBJ2-7, with D perhaps matching TRBD1 (6 bases). This TCR came from a woman in her twenties or thirties who had recovered from COVID-19. Material for sequencing was PBMCs or T cells enriched from blood (not recorded which). CDR3 DNA: TGTGCCAGTAGTTCACCGACAGGTACCTACGAGCAGTACTTC. Translation: CASSSPTGTYEQYF.